Sequencing of this TCR beta chain was carried out in a study of OX40 agonist ivuxolimab in advanced cancers. Overall study: An agonistic human IgG2 monoclonal antibody against OX40 (CD134) was given. Study-wide results and limits: The 0.1-3.0 mg/kg partial responders had among the lowest clonal expansion. At 0.1 to 3.0 mg/kg, CD4+ and CD8+ blood T cells expanded clonally by week 6.

Produced via immunoSEQ multiplex PCR; TCRdb's table is partial and in-frame only. The data contain around 92,000 clones, around 92% of them singletons. CDR1 and CDR2 (germline): MNHNS, SASEGT. The ends were cut back, 3 bases at V and 8 bases at J, with 13 bases in the middle. The CDR3 spans 13 residues. A remark on this clone: Antigen: not known.

The timepoints at which blood was sampled were baseline, cycle 4 day 1, and cycle 7 day 1. V gene TRBV6-1 combines with J gene TRBJ1-2; no clear D gene. The sequence was obtained from an adult with an advanced solid tumor such as melanoma, head and neck, liver or kidney cancer. The source material was CD4+ or CD8+ T cells sorted from blood, sampled in a trial of the OX40 agonist ivuxolimab. CDR3 in DNA: TGTGCCAGCAGTGATACACACCGTGGAGGCTACACCTTC. Protein: CASSDTHRGGYTF.